Sequencing of this TCR beta chain was carried out in a study of blood T cells in healthy people across ages. Details on this clonotype: Its antigen is as yet unknown.

J was trimmed by 1 base and V by 5 bases; bases with no gene match: 8. The CDR3 covers 15 residues. Germline CDR1 and CDR2: SGHTA and FQGNSA. Study-wide points: With unsorted PBMCs, a conclusive comparison of naive versus antigen-experienced cells was not possible.

The use of a sample-barcoded 5' primer and a J-beta primer mix characterized a second PCR of roughly 6 to 11 cycles. A single record per CDR3 protein comes from TCRdb applying MiXCR to the 5' RACE reads. This sample has about 1.8 million distinct CDR3 sequences, with approximately 50% found just once. This clonotype originated in a woman aged 40 to 50 in good health. V and J are TRBV7-2 and TRBJ2-7; TRBD2 matches at 7 bases. Sequencing input: blood. The CDR3 DNA reads as TGTGCCAGCAGCGGGAGGGTAGCACTTTCCTACGAGCAGTACTTC. Protein sequence: CASSGRVALSYEQYF.